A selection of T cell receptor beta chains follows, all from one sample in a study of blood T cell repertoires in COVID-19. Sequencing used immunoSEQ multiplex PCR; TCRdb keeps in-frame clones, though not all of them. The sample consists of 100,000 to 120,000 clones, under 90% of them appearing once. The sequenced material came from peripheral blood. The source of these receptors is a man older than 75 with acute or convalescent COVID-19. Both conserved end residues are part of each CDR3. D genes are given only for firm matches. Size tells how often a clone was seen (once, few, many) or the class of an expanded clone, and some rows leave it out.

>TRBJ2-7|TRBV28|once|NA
TGTGCCAGCATTCGACAGAGCTCCTACGAGCAGTACTTC
CASIRQSSYEQYF
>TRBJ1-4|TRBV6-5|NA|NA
TGTGCCAGCAGTTTAGACAGCTATAATGAAAAACTGTTTTTT
CASSLDSYNEKLFF
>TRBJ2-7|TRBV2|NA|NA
TGTGCCAGCAGTAGAGATCCGGGGGAGCAGTACTTC
CASSRDPGEQYF
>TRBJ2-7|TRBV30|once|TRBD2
TGTGCCTGGGCCGAACGCGGGACTAGCGGAACCTGGGGGTTCTACGAGCAGTACTTC
CAWAERGTSGTWGFYEQYF
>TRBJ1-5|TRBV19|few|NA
TGTGCCAGTAGACGGGGTCGAAATCAGCCCCAGCATTTT
CASRRGRNQPQHF
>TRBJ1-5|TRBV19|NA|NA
TGTGCCAGTAGTAGAGCCGACAGCCTCAATCAGCCCCAGCATTTT
CASSRADSLNQPQHF
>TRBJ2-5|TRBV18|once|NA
TGTGCCAGCTCACCAGGCGGGGTGCAGACCCAGTACTTC
CASSPGGVQTQYF
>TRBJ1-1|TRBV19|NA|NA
TGTGCCAGTAGTGAGCAGGCGAACACTGAAGCTTTCTTT
CASSEQANTEAFF
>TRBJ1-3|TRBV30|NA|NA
TGTGCCTGGACCAGGGCGAACTCTGGAAACACCATATATTTT
CAWTRANSGNTIYF
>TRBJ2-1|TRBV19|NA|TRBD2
TGTGCCAGTAGTATAATGACTAGCGGGACCTCCTACAATGAGCAGTTCTTC
CASSIMTSGTSYNEQFF
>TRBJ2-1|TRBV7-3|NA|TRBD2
TGTGCCAGCAGCTTAACGTCGGCGGGAGTTTCCTACAATGAGCAGTTCTTC
CASSLTSAGVSYNEQFF
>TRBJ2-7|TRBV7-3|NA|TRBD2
TGTGCCAGCAGCTTAATAGGCGGGGGGCAGGTCTACGAGCAGTACTTC
CASSLIGGGQVYEQYF
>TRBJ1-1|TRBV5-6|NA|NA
TGTGCCAGCAGTCTTATTAACACTGAAGCTTTCTTT
CASSLINTEAFF
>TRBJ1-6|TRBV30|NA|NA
TGTGCCTGGAGTGTAGGCGGGGATTCACCCCTCCACTTT
CAWSVGGDSPLHF
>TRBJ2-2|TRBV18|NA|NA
TGTGCCAGCTCACCCAATAGCGCGTCTTACACCGGGGAGCTGTTTTTT
CASSPNSASYTGELFF
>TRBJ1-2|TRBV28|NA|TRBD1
TGTGCCAGCAGTCTTACGCCAGGAAGGGACAGACGCTATGGCTACACCTTC
CASSLTPGRDRRYGYTF
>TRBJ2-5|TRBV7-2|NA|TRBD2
TGTGCCAGCAGCCGGGACTACCAGTACCAAGAGACCCAGTACTTC
CASSRDYQYQETQYF
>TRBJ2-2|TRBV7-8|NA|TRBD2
TGTGCCAGCAGCTTAGGATCCCTAGCGGGAGTGAACACCGGGGAGCTGTTTTTT
CASSLGSLAGVNTGELFF
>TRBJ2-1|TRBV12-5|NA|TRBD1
TGTGCTAGTGGTCCGGGACAGGGGTACAATGAGCAGTTCTTC
CASGPGQGYNEQFF
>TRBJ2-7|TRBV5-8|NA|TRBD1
TGTGCCAGCAGGGGACAGGGGGTTTTCTACGAGCAGTACTTC
CASRGQGVFYEQYF
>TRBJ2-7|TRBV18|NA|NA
TGTGCCAGCTCACCCCTGGACAGCCACGAGCAGTACTTC
CASSPLDSHEQYF
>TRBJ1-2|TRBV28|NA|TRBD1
TGTGCCAGCAGTCTGACAGGGTGGGGCTACACCTTC
CASSLTGWGYTF
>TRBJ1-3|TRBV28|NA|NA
TGTGCCAGCACCCTCCACCCCGTTGCGGCTGGAAACACCATATATTTT
CASTLHPVAAGNTIYF
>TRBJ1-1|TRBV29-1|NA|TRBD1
TGCAGCACGACAGGGCCCTCCCCGCAGAACACTGAAGCTTTCTTT
CSTTGPSPQNTEAFF
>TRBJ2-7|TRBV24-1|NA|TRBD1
TGTGCCCCCTGCCTACCAGGAACAGGGGTCTACGAGCAGTACTTC
CAPCLPGTGVYEQYF
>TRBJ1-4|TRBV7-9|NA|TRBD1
TGTGCCAGCAGCCTGGGACAGGGGGAAAAACTGTTTTTT
CASSLGQGEKLFF
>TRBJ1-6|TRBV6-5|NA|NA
TGTGCCAGCATGCCAGGGGATTATAATTCACCCCTCCACTTT
CASMPGDYNSPLHF
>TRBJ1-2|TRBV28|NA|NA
TGTGCCAGCAGTTTACCAGTCTATGGCTACACCTTC
CASSLPVYGYTF
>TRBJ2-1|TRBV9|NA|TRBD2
TGTGCCAGCAGCCCAAGACTAGCGGGAGTAAGGACCTACAATGAGCAGTTCTTC
CASSPRLAGVRTYNEQFF
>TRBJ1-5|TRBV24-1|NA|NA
TGTGCCACCAGTGATGGAAGCGGTAATCAGCCCCAGCATTTT
CATSDGSGNQPQHF
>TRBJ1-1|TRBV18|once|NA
TGTGCCAGCTCACCAGGGCAGAAAAACACTGAAGCTTTCTTT
CASSPGQKNTEAFF
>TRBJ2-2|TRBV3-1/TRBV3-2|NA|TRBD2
TGTGCCAGCAGCCAAGATTCGCTAGCGGGAGTGGCCGGGGAGCTGTTTTTT
CASSQDSLAGVAGELFF
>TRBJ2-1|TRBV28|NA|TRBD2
TGTGCCAGCAGCTTAGGGACTAGCGACCTCTACAATGAGCAGTTCTTC
CASSLGTSDLYNEQFF
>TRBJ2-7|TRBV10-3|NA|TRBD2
TGTGCCATCAGTGAGTCCGCGACTAGCGGGTGGGGGGAGCAGTACTTC
CAISESATSGWGEQYF
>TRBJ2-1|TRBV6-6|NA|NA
TGTGCCAGCAGTTTAGGCGGGACGGGGGATAATGAGCAGTTCTTC
CASSLGGTGDNEQFF
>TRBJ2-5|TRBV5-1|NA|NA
TGCGCCAGCAGCTTGGCCGACCAAGAGACCCAGTACTTC
CASSLADQETQYF
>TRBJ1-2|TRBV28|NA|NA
TGTGCCAGCACCCCGGGAATAGGGCGCGACTATGGCTACACCTTC
CASTPGIGRDYGYTF
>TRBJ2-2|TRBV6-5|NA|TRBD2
TGTGCCAGCAGTTGGGACGGGACTAGCGCCGGGGAGCTGTTTTTT
CASSWDGTSAGELFF
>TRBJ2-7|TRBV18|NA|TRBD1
TGTGCCAGCTCACCTTCCGGGACAGGGATCTACGAGCAGTACTTC
CASSPSGTGIYEQYF
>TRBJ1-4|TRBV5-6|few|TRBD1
TGTGCCAGCAGCTTGGGGGCAGGGGGCGCAGAAAAACTGTTTTTT
CASSLGAGGAEKLFF